Described below is a single T cell receptor (beta chain) sequence and its context. As yet, its antigen is unknown. Germline CDR1 and CDR2: SNHLY and FYNNEI. Trimming cost V 8 bases and J 0 bases; bases outside gene matches: 5. This CDR3 has 16 residues. Assay used: immunoSEQ multiplex PCR; TCRdb lists only in-frame clones, some missing. Among 45,000 to 60,000 clones listed, 90% to 95% were seen once. This sample is part of a study of a mutant IDH1 vaccine in newly diagnosed glioma. Across the study: Initiation of the vaccine course occurred 4-6 weeks after radiotherapy alone, or alongside temozolomide cycles. The treated group averaged approximately 42 years old and was around 60% male, around 38% female. Study results and limitations: Pseudoprogression showed no apparent link to changes in top peripheral T cell clonotypes.

The time point is: week 11, during vaccination. Each dose of the vaccine consisted of 300 ug of mutant IDH1 20-mer peptide, with topical imiquimod. This sequence joins TRBV2 and TRBJ1-5, with 12 nucleotides matching TRBD1. This clonotype was sampled from a man between 45 and 60 years old with glioma. The material sequenced was PBMCs, taken from a glioma patient whose treatment included an IDH1 peptide vaccine. The CDR3 is CASRGTGGHSNQPQHF. In nucleotides, the CDR3 is TGTGCCAGCCGGGGGACAGGGGGCCATAGCAATCAGCCCCAGCATTTT.